The T cell receptor (beta chain) described here comes from a study of identical twins. Regarding this clonotype: Its antigen remains unidentified.

There are 12 residues in the CDR3. Germline-derived CDR1 and CDR2 are WNHNN and SYGVQD (reference sequence). The J segment lost 13 bases and the V segment lost 8 bases, leaving 13 bases of the junction unmatched. Regarding the study as a whole: Within cord blood, abundant beta clonotypes carried fewer insertions, but memory repertoires showed no such trend.

TCRdb re-called the 5' RACE reads through MiXCR, storing one row per CDR3 protein. Here the sample spans around 690,000 distinct CDR3 sequences, about 20% being singletons. The same data also contributed to another study, on T cells expressing NK-cell markers. That source reports: Seven of the eight sequenced donors were HCMV-seropositive; one was seronegative.

This TCR came from a woman aged 18-29 years in good health. This chain joins TRBV10-1 and TRBJ1-2; TRBD1 matches at 7 bases. The sequencing sample was made of PBMCs. CDR3: CASGTGTERITF. As DNA, the CDR3 is TGCGCCAGCGGCACCGGGACAGAAAGGATCACCTTC.